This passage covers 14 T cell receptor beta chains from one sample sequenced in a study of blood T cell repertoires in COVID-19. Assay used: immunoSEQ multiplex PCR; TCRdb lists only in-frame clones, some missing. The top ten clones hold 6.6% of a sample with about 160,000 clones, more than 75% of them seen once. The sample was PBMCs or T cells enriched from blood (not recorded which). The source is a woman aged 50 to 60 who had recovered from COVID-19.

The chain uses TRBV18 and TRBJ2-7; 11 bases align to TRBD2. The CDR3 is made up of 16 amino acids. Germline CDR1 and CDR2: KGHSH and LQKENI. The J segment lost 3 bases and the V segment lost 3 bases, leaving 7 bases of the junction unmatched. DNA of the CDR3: TGTGCCAGCTCACCGAGGCAACTAGCGGGAGTCTACGAGCAGTACTTC. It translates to CASSPRQLAGVYEQYF.

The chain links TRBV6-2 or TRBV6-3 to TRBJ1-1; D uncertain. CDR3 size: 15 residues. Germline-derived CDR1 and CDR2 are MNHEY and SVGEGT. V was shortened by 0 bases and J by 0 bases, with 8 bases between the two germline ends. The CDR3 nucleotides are TGTGCCAGCAGTTACTCCCCGAGGGTGAACACTGAAGCTTTCTTT. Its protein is CASSYSPRVNTEAFF.

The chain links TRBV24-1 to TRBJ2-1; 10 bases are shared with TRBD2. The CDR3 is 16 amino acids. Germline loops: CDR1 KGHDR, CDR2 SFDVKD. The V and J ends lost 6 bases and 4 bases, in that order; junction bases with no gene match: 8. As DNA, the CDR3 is TGTGCCACCAGTAGTACAACTAGCGGGGATTACAATGAGCAGTTCTTC. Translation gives CATSSTTSGDYNEQFF.

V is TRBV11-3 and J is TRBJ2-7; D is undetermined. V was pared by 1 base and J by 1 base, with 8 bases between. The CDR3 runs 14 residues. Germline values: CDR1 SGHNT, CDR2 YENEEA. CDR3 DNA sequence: TGTGCCAGCAGCTTAGTGGGCAGGTCCTACGAGCAGTACTTC. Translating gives CASSLVGRSYEQYF.

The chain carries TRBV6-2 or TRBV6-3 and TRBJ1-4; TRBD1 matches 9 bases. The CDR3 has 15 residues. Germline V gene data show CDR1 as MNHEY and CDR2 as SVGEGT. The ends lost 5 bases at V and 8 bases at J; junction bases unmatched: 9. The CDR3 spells CASSGTGTGNEKLFF. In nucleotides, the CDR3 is TGTGCCAGCAGTGGGACCGGGACAGGGAACGAAAAACTGTTTTTT.

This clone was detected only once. CDR3 DNA: TGTGCCAGTAGTCCCCGGACAGAATACATAGCTAACTATGGCTACACCTTC. Protein product: CASSPRTEYIANYGYTF. The chain links TRBV19 to TRBJ1-2; TRBD1 is a possible D gene (6 bases). Trimming took off 5 bases at V and 0 bases at J, with 19 bases between the two ends. CDR1 and CDR2 (germline): LNHDA, SQIVND (reference sequence). The CDR3 is 17 amino acids.

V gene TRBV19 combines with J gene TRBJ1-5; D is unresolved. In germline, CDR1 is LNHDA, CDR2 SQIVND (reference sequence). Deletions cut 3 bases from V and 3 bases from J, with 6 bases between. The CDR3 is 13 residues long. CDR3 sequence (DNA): TGTGCCAGTAGTATCAGGCCCAATCAGCCCCAGCATTTT. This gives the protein CASSIRPNQPQHF. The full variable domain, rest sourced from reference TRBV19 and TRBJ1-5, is DGGITQSPKYLFRKEGQNVTLSCEQNLNHDAMYWYRQDPGQGLRLIYYSQIVNDFQKGDIAEGYSVSREKKESFPLTVTSAQKNPTAFYLCASSIRPNQPQHFGDGTRLSIL.

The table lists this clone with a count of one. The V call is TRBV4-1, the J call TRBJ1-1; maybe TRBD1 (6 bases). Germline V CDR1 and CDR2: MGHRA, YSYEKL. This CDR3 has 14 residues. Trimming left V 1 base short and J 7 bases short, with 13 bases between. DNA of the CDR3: TGCGCCAGCAGCCAAGGGAACAGGGCTTATGAAGCTTTCTTT. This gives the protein CASSQGNRAYEAFF.

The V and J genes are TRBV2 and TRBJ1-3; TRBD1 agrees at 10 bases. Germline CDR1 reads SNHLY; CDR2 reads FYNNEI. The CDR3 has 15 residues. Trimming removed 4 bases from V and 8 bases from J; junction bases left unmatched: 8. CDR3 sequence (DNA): TGTGCCAGCAGTGTGAGACAGGGGGCTATGGACACCATATATTTT. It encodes CASSVRQGAMDTIYF.

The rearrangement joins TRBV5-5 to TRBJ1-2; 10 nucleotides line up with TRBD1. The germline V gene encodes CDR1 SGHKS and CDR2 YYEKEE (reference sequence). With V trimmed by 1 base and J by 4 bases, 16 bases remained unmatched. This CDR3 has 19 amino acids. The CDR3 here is CASSLTPGTGDNIGYGYTF. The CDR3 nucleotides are TGTGCCAGCAGCTTGACCCCCGGGACAGGGGATAACATAGGCTATGGCTACACCTTC. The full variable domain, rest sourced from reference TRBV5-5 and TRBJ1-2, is DAGVTQSPTHLIKTRGQQVTLRCSPISGHKSVSWYQQVLGQGPQFIFQYYEKEERGRGNFPDRFSARQFPNYSSELNVNALLLGDSALYLCASSLTPGTGDNIGYGYTFGSGTRLTVV.

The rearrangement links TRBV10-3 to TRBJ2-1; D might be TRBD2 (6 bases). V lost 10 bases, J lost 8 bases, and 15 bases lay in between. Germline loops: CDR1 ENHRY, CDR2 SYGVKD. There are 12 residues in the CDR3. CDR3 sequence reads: CATSRDFDEQFF. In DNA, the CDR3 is TGTGCCACCTCAAGGGACTTCGATGAGCAGTTCTTC.

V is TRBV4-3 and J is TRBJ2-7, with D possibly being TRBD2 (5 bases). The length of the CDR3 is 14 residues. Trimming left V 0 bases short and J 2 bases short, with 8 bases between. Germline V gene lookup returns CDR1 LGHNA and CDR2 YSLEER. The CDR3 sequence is CASSQEISAYEQYF. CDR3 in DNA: TGCGCCAGCAGCCAAGAGATTAGCGCCTACGAGCAGTACTTC.

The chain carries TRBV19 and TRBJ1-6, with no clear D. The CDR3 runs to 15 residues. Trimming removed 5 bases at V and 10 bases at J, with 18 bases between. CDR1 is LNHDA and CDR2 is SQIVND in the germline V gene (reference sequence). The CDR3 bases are TGTGCCAGTAGTCACCCTCGACGTGGCGGGTCACCCCTCCACTTT. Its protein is CASSHPRRGGSPLHF.

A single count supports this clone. CDR3 nucleotide sequence: TGTGCCAGCAGCTTAGGCAGAAACACTGAAGCTTTCTTT. Translated: CASSLGRNTEAFF. The gene calls are TRBV7-3 and TRBJ1-1, with D hard to call. Trimming pared 2 bases from V and 2 bases from J, leaving 6 bases between. The CDR3 loop spans 13 amino acids. CDR1 is SGHTA, CDR2 FQGTGA, per germline.